This TCR beta chain was profiled in a study of untreated major depressive disorder. Using immunoSEQ multiplex PCR, the repertoire was profiled, and TCRdb retains in-frame clones only, with some absent. The repertoire holds about 25,000 clones, with 90% to 95% as singletons. Findings and limits, study-wide: Compared with controls, depressed patients showed more TRBV05-01 (Vbeta 5.1) usage in CD4+ T cells.

Remarks on this clone: Its target is unknown.

This CDR3 comprises 13 residues. The J segment lost 4 bases and the V segment lost 6 bases, leaving 4 bases of the junction unmatched. Per germline, CDR1 MNHEY and CDR2 SMNVEV (reference sequence). This TCR came from a woman aged 25 to 39 with major depressive disorder. The chain combines TRBV27 with TRBJ2-7; TRBD1 matches at 9 bases. The sample consisted of CD4+ T cells from PBMCs. The CDR3 region has the DNA TGTGCCAGCAGCGGGACAGGGTTTTACGAGCAGTACTTC. Protein sequence: CASSGTGFYEQYF.